This T cell receptor (beta chain) appears in the sequencing data of a study of liver allograft versus peripheral blood T cells. Turning to the study itself: Hepatic allograft T cell receptor repertoires were evaluated relative to those present in recipients' peripheral blood. Study-level results: Liver allograft and peripheral blood T cell receptor repertoires reportedly differed.

A single record per CDR3 protein comes from TCRdb applying MiXCR to the reads. The repertoire holds 10,000 to 14,000 distinct CDR3 sequences, with about 25% as singletons. This clonotype occurred a few times. The target antigen is unknown. This receptor was taken from a human patient who had a liver transplant. Some of these T cells may belong to the graft donor.

CDR3 DNA sequence: TGTGCCAGCTCACCCCGTCTAGCGGGAGGCACAGATACGCAGTATTTT. Its translation is CASSPRLAGGTDTQYF. The rearrangement uses TRBV18 and TRBJ2-3; TRBD2 aligns across 10 bases. V lost 3 bases to trimming and J lost 1 base; unmatched junction nucleotides: 4. Germline assignment: CDR1 KGHSH and CDR2 LQKENI. The CDR3 contains 16 residues.